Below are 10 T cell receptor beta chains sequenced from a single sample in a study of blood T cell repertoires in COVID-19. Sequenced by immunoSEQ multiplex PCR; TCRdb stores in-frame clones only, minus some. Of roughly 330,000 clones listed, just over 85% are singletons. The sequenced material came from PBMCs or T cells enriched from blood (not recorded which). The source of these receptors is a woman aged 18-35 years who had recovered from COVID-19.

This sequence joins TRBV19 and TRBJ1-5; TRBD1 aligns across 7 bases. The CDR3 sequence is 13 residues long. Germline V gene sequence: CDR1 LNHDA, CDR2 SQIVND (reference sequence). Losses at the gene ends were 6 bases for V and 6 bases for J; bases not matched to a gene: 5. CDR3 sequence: CASSPTGVQPQHF. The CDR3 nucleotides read TGTGCCAGTAGCCCAACAGGGGTTCAGCCCCAGCATTTT.

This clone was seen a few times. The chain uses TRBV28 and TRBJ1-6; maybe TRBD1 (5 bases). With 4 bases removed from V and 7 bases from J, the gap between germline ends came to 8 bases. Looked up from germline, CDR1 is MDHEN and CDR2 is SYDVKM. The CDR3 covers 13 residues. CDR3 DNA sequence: TGTGCCAGCAGTTGGAACAGGAATTCACCCCTCCACTTT. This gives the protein CASSWNRNSPLHF.

CDR3 DNA sequence: TGTGCCAGCAGTTCTTGGGGGCTAGATCAGCCCCAGCATTTT. Translation gives CASSSWGLDQPQHF. The chain recombines TRBV27 with TRBJ1-5, with D tentatively TRBD1 (6 bases). Trimming took off 4 bases at V and 5 bases at J, with 12 bases between the two ends. Germline loops: CDR1 MNHEY, CDR2 SMNVEV (reference sequence). This CDR3 is 14 amino acids long.

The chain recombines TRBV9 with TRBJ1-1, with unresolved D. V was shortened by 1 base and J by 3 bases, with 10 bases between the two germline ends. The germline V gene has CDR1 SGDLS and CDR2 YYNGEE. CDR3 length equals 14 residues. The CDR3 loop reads CASSVSTYDTEAFF. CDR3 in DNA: TGTGCCAGCAGCGTATCCACATACGACACTGAAGCTTTCTTT.

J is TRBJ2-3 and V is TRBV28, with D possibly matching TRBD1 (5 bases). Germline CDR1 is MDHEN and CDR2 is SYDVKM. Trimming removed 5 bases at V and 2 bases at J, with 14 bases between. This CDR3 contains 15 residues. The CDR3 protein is CASSPSGIPTDTQYF. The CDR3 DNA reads TGTGCCAGCAGTCCATCAGGGATACCCACAGATACGCAGTATTTT.

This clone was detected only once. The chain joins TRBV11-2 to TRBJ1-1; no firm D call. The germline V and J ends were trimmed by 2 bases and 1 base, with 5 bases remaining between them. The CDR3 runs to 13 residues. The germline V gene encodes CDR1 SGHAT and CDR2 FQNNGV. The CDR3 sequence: CASSLTENTEAFF. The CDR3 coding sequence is TGTGCCAGCAGCTTAACAGAGAACACTGAAGCTTTCTTT. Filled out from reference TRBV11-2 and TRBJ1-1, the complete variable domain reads EAGVAQSPRYKIIEKRQSVAFWCNPISGHATLYWYQQILGQGPKLLIQFQNNGVVDDSQLPKDRFSAERLKGVDSTLKIQPAKLEDSAVYLCASSLTENTEAFFGQGTRLTVV.

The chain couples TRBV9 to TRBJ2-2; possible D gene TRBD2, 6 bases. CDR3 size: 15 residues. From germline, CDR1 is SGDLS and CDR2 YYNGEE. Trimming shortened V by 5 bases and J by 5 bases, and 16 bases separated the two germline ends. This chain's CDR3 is CASSPEGRRTGELFF. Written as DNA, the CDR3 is TGTGCCAGCAGTCCGGAGGGCCGTCGTACCGGGGAGCTGTTTTTT.

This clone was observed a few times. CDR3 loop: CATSDTLAGLNEQFF. In nucleotides, the CDR3 is TGTGCCACCAGTGACACCTTAGCGGGTCTCAATGAGCAGTTCTTC. This chain connects TRBV24-1 to TRBJ2-1, with TRBD2 matching 7 bases. The CDR3 length is 15 residues. The germline gives CDR1 KGHDR, CDR2 SFDVKD. V shed 4 bases and J 6 bases; nucleotides not matched to a gene: 8.

CDR3: CAWRTAPNTGELFF. The CDR3, as DNA: TGTGCCTGGAGAACAGCCCCGAACACCGGGGAGCTGTTTTTT. This chain uses TRBV30 with TRBJ2-2; no reliable D call. Between the trimmed V and J ends, which lost 3 bases and 0 bases, there was a span of 8 bases. The CDR3 spans 14 residues. Germline V gene sequence: CDR1 GTSNPN, CDR2 SVGIG (reference sequence).

In DNA, the CDR3 is TGTGCCAGTAACCCTCCGGACTACTATGGCTACACCTTC. Its protein is CASNPPDYYGYTF. This rearrangement joins TRBV19 to TRBJ1-2; D not resolved. Germline V CDR1 and CDR2: LNHDA, SQIVND (reference sequence). Between the trimmed V and J ends, which lost 7 bases and 3 bases, there was a span of 12 bases. The CDR3 runs 13 residues. Looking up the rest from reference TRBV19 and TRBJ1-2 gives the full variable domain: DGGITQSPKYLFRKEGQNVTLSCEQNLNHDAMYWYRQDPGQGLRLIYYSQIVNDFQKGDIAEGYSVSREKKESFPLTVTSAQKNPTAFYLCASNPPDYYGYTFGSGTRLTVV.